The 25 T cell receptor beta chains in this list originate from one sample, sequenced in a study of molecular identifiers for immune sequencing clone quantification. From the PCR reads, TCRdb called clonotypes with MiXCR, one entry per CDR3 protein. The table has 79,000 or so distinct CDR3 sequences, nearly 25% seen once; the top ten hold approximately 0.78%. The sample was naive CD8+ T cells from blood, with Jurkat cell RNA spiked in. Indicated subset: FACS-sorted CD8+CD4-CCR7+CD45RA+ naive T cells. The receptors shown here come from a human donor in good health. Some libraries in this study had Jurkat cell RNA spiked in.

This clonotype appeared many times. The chain combines TRBV6-5 with TRBJ2-7, with 7 bases matching TRBD1. CDR3 length: 14 residues. Germline lookup yields CDR1 MNHEY and CDR2 SVGAGI. V lost 3 bases, J lost 3 bases, and 5 bases stayed unmatched. As DNA, the CDR3 is TGTGCCAGCAGTTATATAGACAGGGTCTACGAGCAGTACTTC. It is translated as CASSYIDRVYEQYF.

The chain joins TRBV19 to TRBJ1-5; D ambiguous. CDR3 length equals 13 residues. Germline V gives CDR1 LNHDA, CDR2 SQIVND (reference sequence). V was shortened by 10 bases and J by 3 bases, with 13 bases between the two germline ends. DNA for the CDR3: TGTGCCATCGGCCAGAAACTCAATCAGCCCCAGCATTTT. Translating gives CAIGQKLNQPQHF.

In the case of this clonotype: A much larger clone sits a single nucleotide away, making a read error possible. The CDR3 DNA sequence: TGTGCCAGCAGCCCCCGGACAGGGGAGTATCAGCCCCAGCATTTT. Its protein is CASSPRTGEYQPQHF. The rearrangement links TRBV5-5 to TRBJ1-5; TRBD1 matches 9 bases. J lost 5 bases, V lost 4 bases, and 7 bases had no gene match. CDR3 size: 15 residues. The germline V gene has CDR1 SGHKS and CDR2 YYEKEE (reference sequence).

This clonotype was detected ten times or more. V usage is TRBV29-1 and J usage is TRBJ2-5; 9 bases map to TRBD1. CDR1 is SQVTM and CDR2 is ANQGSEA in the germline V gene. After removal of 0 bases from V and 2 bases from J, the junction contained 13 bases not matched to a gene. The CDR3 extends over 18 amino acids. CDR3 amino acids: CSVEDWDRAFHTQETQYF. The CDR3 coding sequence is TGCAGCGTTGAAGATTGGGACAGGGCCTTTCACACACAAGAGACCCAGTACTTC.

This clonotype appeared many times. The rearrangement joins TRBV12-3 or TRBV12-4 to TRBJ2-3; D uncertain. The CDR3 totals 17 residues. V dropped 3 bases and J dropped 0 bases, with 16 bases sitting between them. Written as DNA, the CDR3 is TGTGCCAGCAGTTTTCTGGCCGACAATCCTAGCACAGATACGCAGTATTTT. Encoded protein: CASSFLADNPSTDTQYF.

This clonotype has a handful of counts. This chain joins TRBV20-1 and TRBJ2-5; D remains ambiguous. CDR1 DFQATT and CDR2 SNEGSKA come from the germline V gene (reference sequence). The V and J ends lost 3 bases and 1 base respectively, with 9 bases between them. This CDR3 has 13 amino acids. The DNA of the CDR3 is TGCAGTGCTAGCCCGTCGGGCCAAGAGACCCAGTACTTC. This translates into CSASPSGQETQYF.

This clonotype appeared once. A much more abundant neighbour one base away suggests this may be a read error. The chain is built from TRBV7-8 and TRBJ1-1; maybe TRBD1 (6 bases). Germline V gene lookup returns CDR1 SGHVS and CDR2 FQNEAQ. The CDR3 contains 16 residues. V shed 1 base and J shed 0 bases, with 12 bases lying between them. Here the CDR3 DNA reads TGTGCCAGCAGCTTAGGGGGGCGGCGATTGAACACTGAAGCTTTCTTT. Translation: CASSLGGRRLNTEAFF.

The chain recombines TRBV12-3 or TRBV12-4 with TRBJ2-7, with D perhaps TRBD1 (6 bases). Trimming pared 6 bases from V and 1 base from J, leaving 13 bases between. CDR3 size: 14 residues. The CDR3 loop is CASRSRDKSYEQYF. The CDR3 DNA is TGTGCCAGCAGGTCAAGGGACAAATCCTACGAGCAGTACTTC.

There are many counts of this clonotype. The V call is TRBV4-1, the J call TRBJ2-7, with a possible D match to TRBD1 (5 bases). V lost 0 bases to trimming and J lost 3 bases, with 9 bases between them. Germline assignment: CDR1 MGHRA and CDR2 YSYEKL. The CDR3 spans 14 residues. CDR3 nucleotides: TGCGCCAGCAGCCAAGAACCCGACAGCTACGAGCAGTACTTC. This gives the protein CASSQEPDSYEQYF.

To note about this clonotype: A single base separates this from a much larger clone, so it may be a read error. The chain recombines TRBV13 with TRBJ2-3; D is perhaps TRBD1 or TRBD2 (8 bases each). The CDR3 covers 21 residues. V lost 3 bases and J 1 base, leaving 29 bases between the germline ends. CDR1 is PRHDT, CDR2 FYEKMQ, per germline (reference sequence). CDR3 DNA: TGTGCCAGCAGCTTCTATCAGAAACCGCGGGAGGACAGGGCCCGCACAGATACGCAGTATTTT. Translated, it gives CASSFYQKPREDRARTDTQYF.

Details on this clonotype: A much more abundant neighbour one base away suggests this may be a read error. V usage is TRBV7-9 and J usage is TRBJ2-3; the D gene is possibly TRBD1 (5 bases). Germline V gene data show CDR1 as SEHNR and CDR2 as FQNEAQ (reference sequence). The length of the CDR3 is 15 residues. Trimming took off 9 bases at V and 6 bases at J, with 22 bases between the two ends. CDR3 in amino acids: CARSARRQFQDTQYF. The CDR3 bases are TGTGCCAGAAGCGCCAGAAGACAGTTTCAGGATACGCAGTATTTT.

Worth noting for this clonotype: A much larger clone sits a single nucleotide away, making a read error possible. This is likely a read error, given that the CDR3 carries no conserved phenylalanine or tryptophan at its end. The chain has TRBV10-2 and TRBJ2-7; the D is unclear. Trimming left V 0 bases short and J 7 bases short, with 16 bases between. The CDR3 runs to 15 residues. In germline, CDR1 is WSHSY, CDR2 SAAADI. The DNA for the CDR3 is TGCGCCAGCAGTGAGTCGTTCCCCGAAGGAAGGGAGCAGTACTCC. Protein product: CASSESFPEGREQYS.

The genes are TRBV13 and TRBJ1-2; D is perhaps TRBD1 (6 bases). The ends were cut back, 8 bases at V and 7 bases at J, with 23 bases in the middle. This CDR3 is built from 15 residues. The germline CDR1 and CDR2 sequences are PRHDT and FYEKMQ (reference sequence). CDR3 protein: CASPSIEGVIGGYTF. The CDR3 DNA sequence: TGTGCCAGCCCCTCTATTGAGGGGGTTATTGGTGGCTACACCTTC.

Concerning this clonotype itself: A much larger clone differs from this one at a single base, so this may be a read error. This chain connects TRBV12-3 or TRBV12-4 to TRBJ1-2; no clear D gene. The CDR3 consists of 13 residues. Trimming stripped 8 bases from V and 3 bases from J, with 13 bases between. CDR3 amino acids: CASALTRYYGYTF. CDR3 DNA sequence: TGTGCCAGCGCTCTTACCAGATACTATGGCTACACCTTC.

Points on this clonotype: The junction and the germline gene differ at one end; a read error may be behind it. This CDR3 reads CASSTPGTGAFRNTEASF. The CDR3 coding sequence is TGTGCCAGTAGCACCCCGGGGACAGGGGCGTTTAGAAACACTGAAGCTTCCTTT. The chain is built from TRBV19 and TRBJ1-1; 10 bases line up with TRBD1. CDR3 length: 18 residues. Germline V gives CDR1 LNHDA, CDR2 SQIVND (reference sequence).

The table lists this clonotype with many counts. The chain uses TRBV6-5 and TRBJ1-1, with D possibly TRBD1 on 5 matching bases. There are 16 residues in the CDR3. The V gene's germline CDR1 is MNHEY and CDR2 SVGAGI. The V gene lost 2 bases and the J gene lost 4 bases, with 17 bases spanning the gap. The CDR3 spells CASSYRMVAGGTEAFF. Here the CDR3 DNA reads TGTGCCAGCAGTTACCGGATGGTGGCCGGGGGCACTGAAGCTTTCTTT.

V gene TRBV10-3 combines with J gene TRBJ2-4; 7 bases are shared with TRBD1. V was pared by 10 bases and J by 6 bases, with 6 bases of the junction left unmatched. Per germline, CDR1 ENHRY and CDR2 SYGVKD. The CDR3 consists of 12 residues. The CDR3 is CATGTVANIQYF. The CDR3 DNA reads as TGTGCCACCGGGACAGTGGCAAACATTCAGTACTTC.

The chain joins TRBV27 to TRBJ2-3, with no clear D. This CDR3 contains 16 residues. Germline V gene lookup returns CDR1 MNHEY and CDR2 SMNVEV (reference sequence). Trimming stripped 6 bases from V and 1 base from J, with 17 bases between. The CDR3 spells CASSRTLAVCTDTQYF. The CDR3 bases are TGTGCCAGCAGCCGGACCTTAGCTGTATGCACAGATACGCAGTATTTT.

This clonotype was counted a single time. The germline gene is not matched at one end of the junction; a read error may be the cause. This chain connects TRBV20-1 to TRBJ1-3; D gene unclear. The CDR3 consists of 14 residues. Germline V gene lookup returns CDR1 DFQATT and CDR2 SNEGSKA (reference sequence). This CDR3 is CGARIDRSGNTIYF. The CDR3 region has the DNA TGCGGTGCTAGAATAGACCGCTCTGGAAACACCATATATTTT.

About this clonotype: A much bigger clone sits one base away, suggesting this may be a read error. The conserved phenylalanine or tryptophan normally closing the CDR3 is absent here, so this likely arose from a read error. The chain is built from TRBV7-2 and TRBJ2-2, with unresolved D. The V and J ends lost 1 base and 3 bases respectively, with 3 bases between them. This CDR3 is built from 13 residues. CDR1 and CDR2 from the germline V gene are SGHTA and FQGNSA. CDR3 in DNA: TGTGCCAGCAGCTTAGTCGACACCGGGGAGCTGTTTCTT. Translation gives CASSLVDTGELFL.

Regarding this clonotype: No conserved phenylalanine or tryptophan ends this CDR3, so it is likely a read error. The V and J genes are TRBV19 and TRBJ2-3, with 7 bases identical to TRBD2. The germline gives CDR1 LNHDA, CDR2 SQIVND (reference sequence). After removal of 5 bases from V and 3 bases from J, the junction contained 8 bases not matched to a gene. This CDR3 region has 15 residues. The CDR3 region is CASSSLAGVTDTQYL. CDR3 bases: TGTGCCAGTAGTTCGCTGGCGGGAGTTACAGATACGCAGTATCTT.

The chain employs TRBV7-3 and TRBJ2-1, with 7 bases lining up with TRBD2. The J segment lost 7 bases and the V segment lost 5 bases, leaving 20 bases of the junction unmatched. Per germline, CDR1 SGHTA and CDR2 FQGTGA. This CDR3 is built from 18 residues. CDR3 protein: CASSPEAPGLPKDNEQFF. In nucleotides, the CDR3 is TGTGCCAGCAGCCCCGAGGCCCCGGGACTACCTAAAGATAATGAGCAGTTCTTC.

The chain joins TRBV27 to TRBJ2-3, with 10 bases that match TRBD1. The germline V gene has CDR1 MNHEY and CDR2 SMNVEV (reference sequence). V was pared by 3 bases and J by 2 bases, with 8 bases of the junction left unmatched. The CDR3 has 17 residues. The CDR3 here is CASSLLRDRGITDTQYF. The CDR3, as DNA: TGTGCCAGCAGTTTGCTCCGGGACAGGGGAATCACAGATACGCAGTATTTT.

This clonotype was seen ten or more times. One end of the junction fails to match germline, which may point to a read error. The rearrangement uses TRBV9 and TRBJ1-4; D possibly corresponds to TRBD1 (5 bases). The V gene's germline CDR1 is SGDLS and CDR2 YYNGEE. This CDR3 is 16 amino acids long. For the CDR3, the DNA is TGTGCCAGCAGCGTAGAGGGTGTCGCAGGGAGCGAAAAACTATTTTTT. Encoded protein: CASSVEGVAGSEKLFF. Full variable domain (rest looked up from reference TRBV9 and TRBJ1-4): DSGVTQTPKHLITATGQRVTLRCSPRSGDLSVYWYQQSLDQGLQFLIQYYNGEERAKGNILERFSAQQFPDLHSELNLSSLELGDSALYFCASSVEGVAGSEKLFFGSGTQLSVL.

Only a few counts were recorded for this clonotype. J is TRBJ2-4 and V is TRBV7-2, with D tentatively TRBD2 (6 bases). Looked up from germline, CDR1 is SGHTA and CDR2 is FQGNSA. The CDR3 is 16 residues long. V was cut by 1 base and J by 5 bases, with 15 bases left in between. In DNA form, the CDR3 reads TGTGCCAGCAGCTTAGAGGAGGGGCTATGGGAAAACATTCAGTACTTC. This codes for CASSLEEGLWENIQYF.